This is a list of T cell receptor beta chains from one sample in a study of blood T cell repertoires in COVID-19. TCRdb keeps only in-frame clones here, not all; method: immunoSEQ multiplex PCR. Here the sample spans 200,000 to 250,000 clones, more than 80% being singletons. The specimen sequenced was peripheral blood. Receptor source: an elderly woman with COVID-19, enrolled during active disease. Each CDR3 is given with its conserved first and last residue. A D gene is named only where the DNA matches it firmly. Some rows mark clone size as missing; the rest say once, few, many or name a class of expanded clone.

abundance: -
v_gene: TRBV11-2
j_gene: TRBJ2-5
d_gene: -
CDR3nt: TGTGCCAGCAGCCCTAGGGGCTGGGAGACCCAGTACTTC
CDR3aa: CASSPRGWETQYF

abundance: -
v_gene: TRBV19
j_gene: TRBJ2-3
d_gene: -
CDR3nt: TGTGCCAGTAGTAGGGGGCATGACACAGATACGCAGTATTTT
CDR3aa: CASSRGHDTDTQYF

abundance: -
v_gene: TRBV4-2
j_gene: TRBJ1-1
d_gene: TRBD1
CDR3nt: TGTGCCAGCAGCCAGCCCACACAGGGGATGAACACTGAAGCTTTCTTT
CDR3aa: CASSQPTQGMNTEAFF

abundance: -
v_gene: TRBV27
j_gene: TRBJ1-6
d_gene: -
CDR3nt: TGTGCCAGCAGTTTTGCGAAAGTCGGTTCACCCCTCCACTTT
CDR3aa: CASSFAKVGSPLHF

abundance: -
v_gene: TRBV6-6
j_gene: TRBJ1-4
d_gene: -
CDR3nt: TGTGCCAGCAGTCCCCGATTGGCCGGGGGGGAAAAACTGTTTTTT
CDR3aa: CASSPRLAGGEKLFF

abundance: -
v_gene: TRBV10-1
j_gene: TRBJ2-7
d_gene: TRBD2
CDR3nt: TGCGCCAGCGGACCGGGAGGGGCCTACGAGCAGTACTTC
CDR3aa: CASGPGGAYEQYF

abundance: few
v_gene: TRBV4-1
j_gene: TRBJ1-1
d_gene: TRBD1
CDR3nt: TGCGCCAGCAGCCAAGATGGGACAGGGAGAAGGTCTGAAGCTTTCTTT
CDR3aa: CASSQDGTGRRSEAFF

abundance: -
v_gene: TRBV9
j_gene: TRBJ2-2
d_gene: TRBD1
CDR3nt: TGTGCCAGCAGCGTAGGGGGGACAGTCACCGGGGAGCTGTTTTTT
CDR3aa: CASSVGGTVTGELFF

abundance: few
v_gene: TRBV5-1
j_gene: TRBJ2-1
d_gene: -
CDR3nt: TGCGCCAGCAGCTTGTTAGCGTTCTCCTACAATGAGCAGTTCTTC
CDR3aa: CASSLLAFSYNEQFF

abundance: -
v_gene: TRBV30
j_gene: TRBJ1-2
d_gene: -
CDR3nt: TGTGCCTGGACCCAGGGTAACTATGGCTACACCTTC
CDR3aa: CAWTQGNYGYTF

abundance: once
v_gene: TRBV5-4
j_gene: TRBJ1-1
d_gene: -
CDR3nt: TGTGCCAGCAGCTTGAAAAGGGGGAACACTGAAGCTTTCTTT
CDR3aa: CASSLKRGNTEAFF

abundance: -
v_gene: TRBV3-1/TRBV3-2
j_gene: TRBJ1-2
d_gene: -
CDR3nt: TGTGCCAGCAGCCAATCTGGAGGCTATGGCTACACCTTC
CDR3aa: CASSQSGGYGYTF

abundance: -
v_gene: TRBV18
j_gene: TRBJ2-3
d_gene: TRBD1
CDR3nt: TGTGCCAGCTCACCCACCCAGGGGGGCACAGATACGCAGTATTTT
CDR3aa: CASSPTQGGTDTQYF

abundance: -
v_gene: TRBV5-1
j_gene: TRBJ2-2
d_gene: TRBD2
CDR3nt: TGCGCCAGCAGCAGGTCGGGACTAGCGAACACCGGGGAGCTGTTTTTT
CDR3aa: CASSRSGLANTGELFF

abundance: -
v_gene: TRBV30
j_gene: TRBJ1-5
d_gene: -
CDR3nt: TGTGCCTGGAGTGGTGGCTCGCGGGTTCAGCCCCAGCATTTT
CDR3aa: CAWSGGSRVQPQHF

abundance: once
v_gene: TRBV11-2
j_gene: TRBJ1-5
d_gene: -
CDR3nt: TGTGCCAGCAGCTTCGCGGGTAATCAGCCCCAGCATTTT
CDR3aa: CASSFAGNQPQHF

abundance: -
v_gene: TRBV7-9
j_gene: TRBJ2-6
d_gene: -
CDR3nt: TGTGCCAGCAGCTCGCGGGACAGTGAAAGCTCTGGGGCCAACGTCCTGACTTTC
CDR3aa: CASSSRDSESSGANVLTF

abundance: -
v_gene: TRBV28
j_gene: TRBJ2-7
d_gene: TRBD2
CDR3nt: TGTGCCAGCAGGATGACTAGCGGGAGAGAGCAGTACTTC
CDR3aa: CASRMTSGREQYF

abundance: -
v_gene: TRBV28
j_gene: TRBJ1-4
d_gene: TRBD1
CDR3nt: TGTGCCAGCAGGTTCCTTTCACAGGGGGCTTTAGGAAAACTGTTTTTT
CDR3aa: CASRFLSQGALGKLFF

abundance: -
v_gene: TRBV5-5
j_gene: TRBJ1-2
d_gene: -
CDR3nt: TGTGCCAGCAGCCCACCCCAGGGGAGCGGCTACACCTTC
CDR3aa: CASSPPQGSGYTF

abundance: once
v_gene: TRBV29-1
j_gene: TRBJ1-2
d_gene: TRBD1
CDR3nt: TGCAGCGTTGGGGGGACAGGGGGCAATAACTATGGCTACACCTTC
CDR3aa: CSVGGTGGNNYGYTF

abundance: -
v_gene: TRBV11-3
j_gene: TRBJ2-3
d_gene: TRBD1
CDR3nt: TGTGCCAGCAGCTTATCAGGGGGTTCTGATACGCAGTATTTT
CDR3aa: CASSLSGGSDTQYF

abundance: -
v_gene: TRBV15
j_gene: TRBJ2-1
d_gene: TRBD2
CDR3nt: TGTGCCACCAGCCGAGAGGGGAGGGCAAGTGGGGGAAATGAGCAGTTCTTC
CDR3aa: CATSREGRASGGNEQFF

abundance: -
v_gene: TRBV7-2
j_gene: TRBJ2-4
d_gene: TRBD2
CDR3nt: TGTGCCAGCACCCTTAGCGGGAGAGAAAACATTCAGTACTTC
CDR3aa: CASTLSGRENIQYF

abundance: -
v_gene: TRBV18
j_gene: TRBJ1-1
d_gene: -
CDR3nt: TGTGCCAGCTCACCACTAAGAGGAACTGAAGCTTTCTTT
CDR3aa: CASSPLRGTEAFF

abundance: -
v_gene: TRBV12-3/TRBV12-4
j_gene: TRBJ1-6
d_gene: -
CDR3nt: TGTGCCAGCAGTTTAACGGAGAATTCACCCCTCCACTTT
CDR3aa: CASSLTENSPLHF

abundance: once
v_gene: TRBV5-4
j_gene: TRBJ2-7
d_gene: -
CDR3nt: TGTGCCAGCAGCTTGGAACAGGGCCCAAGCTCCTACGAGCAGTACTTC
CDR3aa: CASSLEQGPSSYEQYF

abundance: -
v_gene: TRBV7-3
j_gene: TRBJ2-3
d_gene: -
CDR3nt: TGTGCCAGCAGCGCCACCAGGGGAACAGATACGCAGTATTTT
CDR3aa: CASSATRGTDTQYF

abundance: -
v_gene: TRBV30
j_gene: TRBJ1-4
d_gene: -
CDR3nt: TGTGCCTGGAGTCCTCCCGCCCGCTCTCTATTTTTT
CDR3aa: CAWSPPARSLFF

abundance: -
v_gene: TRBV24-1
j_gene: TRBJ2-5
d_gene: TRBD2
CDR3nt: TGTGCCACCAGTGACCCTAGGACTAGCGGGAGAGAATCAAACCAAGAGACCCAGTACTTC
CDR3aa: CATSDPRTSGRESNQETQYF

abundance: few
v_gene: TRBV6-2/TRBV6-3
j_gene: TRBJ1-5
d_gene: TRBD1
CDR3nt: TGTGCCAGCAGTCCCGGACAGGGGTCTCAGCCCCAGCATTTT
CDR3aa: CASSPGQGSQPQHF

abundance: -
v_gene: TRBV7-9
j_gene: TRBJ1-5
d_gene: -
CDR3nt: TGTGCCAGCAGCCAGGGGTTTGGGCCCCAGCATTTT
CDR3aa: CASSQGFGPQHF

abundance: -
v_gene: TRBV6-5
j_gene: TRBJ1-5
d_gene: TRBD1
CDR3nt: TGTGCCACCGTTGGACAGGGGCTAGAAAATCAGCCCCAGCATTTT
CDR3aa: CATVGQGLENQPQHF

abundance: -
v_gene: TRBV9
j_gene: TRBJ1-2
d_gene: TRBD1
CDR3nt: TGTGCCAGCACCCAGACCGGGACAGGGGTAGGCTACACCTTC
CDR3aa: CASTQTGTGVGYTF

abundance: -
v_gene: TRBV30
j_gene: TRBJ2-7
d_gene: -
CDR3nt: TGTGCCTGGACCCACAGCTACGAGCAGTACTTC
CDR3aa: CAWTHSYEQYF

abundance: once
v_gene: TRBV28
j_gene: TRBJ1-2
d_gene: -
CDR3nt: TGTGCCAGCAGCTTGATACAGGAAGCCAATGGCTACACCTTC
CDR3aa: CASSLIQEANGYTF

abundance: -
v_gene: TRBV6-2/TRBV6-3
j_gene: TRBJ2-7
d_gene: TRBD1
CDR3nt: TGTGCCAGCAGTTGGCGAGTTGGGACAGCTTCCTACGAGCAGTACTTC
CDR3aa: CASSWRVGTASYEQYF

abundance: -
v_gene: TRBV7-9
j_gene: TRBJ1-2
d_gene: TRBD1
CDR3nt: TGTGCCAGCAGCCCGGCGACAGGGGGCGGTTTTTTTGGCTACACCTTC
CDR3aa: CASSPATGGGFFGYTF

abundance: -
v_gene: TRBV12-5
j_gene: TRBJ2-3
d_gene: -
CDR3nt: TGTGCTAGTGGCCCATGGGACTCCCTAAGCACAGATACGCAGTATTTT
CDR3aa: CASGPWDSLSTDTQYF